The 26 T cell receptor beta chains in this list originate from one sample, sequenced in a study of human thymus T cells. The data were produced by immunoSEQ multiplex PCR, yet TCRdb's version contains in-frame clones alone and is incomplete. The sample includes about 120,000 clones, around 96% seen only once; the top ten take 0.02% to 0.03%. Corrective heart surgery yielded resections, and these provided the thymus tissue. Sequencing used thymus tissue. Receptors originate from a boy under three years old with a congenital heart defect but otherwise immunologically healthy.

The table lists this clone with a few counts. The rearrangement links TRBV5-6 to TRBJ1-6; 7 bases agree with TRBD1. V trimming: 4 bases; J trimming: 14 bases; junction bases outside the gene matches: 9. CDR1 and CDR2 from the germline V gene are SGHDT and YYEEEE. CDR3 length equals 13 residues. The CDR3 DNA follows: TGTGCCAGCAGCACAGGACAGGCACCAGCCCTCCACTTT. It encodes CASSTGQAPALHF.

This chain uses TRBV9 with TRBJ2-1; the match to TRBD2 covers 14 bases. CDR1 and CDR2 (germline): SGDLS, YYNGEE. V trimming: 3 bases; J trimming: 5 bases; junction bases outside the gene matches: 10. The CDR3 runs to 18 residues. CDR3 bases: TGTGCCAGCAGCGCTGGGACTAGCGGGGGCCCCTACAACAATGAGCAGTTCTTC. Encoded protein: CASSAGTSGGPYNNEQFF.

This sequence joins TRBV6-4 and TRBJ1-1; TRBD1 matches at 12 bases. V lost 8 bases, J lost 7 bases, and 8 bases stayed unmatched. Germline V gene sequence: CDR1 MRHNA, CDR2 SNTAGT. This CDR3 comprises 14 residues. CDR3 nucleotides: TGTGCCAGCCGACGGGACAGGGGGCAAGGTGAAGCTTTCTTT. It translates to CASRRDRGQGEAFF.

This clone came up a few times. The chain carries TRBV27 and TRBJ1-6; possible D gene TRBD1, 6 bases. CDR1 and CDR2 (germline): MNHEY, SMNVEV (reference sequence). This CDR3 is built from 16 residues. V lost 2 bases and J 8 bases, leaving 16 bases between the germline ends. Here the CDR3 reads CASSLAGRGRHSPLHF. In DNA, the CDR3 is TGTGCCAGCAGTTTAGCGGGAAGGGGGAGGCATTCACCCCTCCACTTT.

The chain has TRBV4-1 and TRBJ2-7; D assignment may be TRBD1 or TRBD2 (5 bases each). Germline-derived CDR1 and CDR2 are MGHRA and YSYEKL. The CDR3 covers 15 residues. Trimming cost V 3 bases and J 0 bases, with 12 bases left between them. CDR3 sequence reads: CASSQGPSASYEQYF. The CDR3 region has the DNA TGCGCCAGCAGCCAGGGACCCAGCGCCTCCTACGAGCAGTACTTC.

This chain links TRBV14 with TRBJ2-3; D is possibly TRBD2 (6 bases). This CDR3 has 14 residues. In germline, CDR1 is SGHDN, CDR2 FVKESK. Trimming stripped 3 bases from V and 7 bases from J, with 14 bases between. CDR3: CASSQGTETHTQYF. Here the CDR3 DNA reads TGTGCCAGCAGCCAGGGGACTGAGACCCATACGCAGTATTTT. Filled out from reference TRBV14 and TRBJ2-3, the complete variable domain reads EAGVTQFPSHSVIEKGQTVTLRCDPISGHDNLYWYRRVMGKEIKFLLHFVKESKQDESGMPNNRFLAERTGGTYSTLKVQPAELEDSGVYFCASSQGTETHTQYFGPGTRLTVL.

The chain carries TRBV6-4 and TRBJ2-6, with a possible D match to TRBD2 (6 bases). V lost 5 bases and J 0 bases, leaving 11 bases between the germline ends. Germline lookup yields CDR1 MRHNA and CDR2 SNTAGT. There are 16 residues in the CDR3. The CDR3: CASSPGLHSGANVLTF. CDR3 nucleotide sequence: TGTGCCAGCAGTCCGGGACTGCACTCTGGGGCCAACGTCCTGACTTTC.

CDR3 in DNA: TGCAGTGCCCGGTACCAAGAGACCCAGTACTTC. It specifies CSARYQETQYF. This rearrangement joins TRBV20-1 to TRBJ2-5; D uncertain. Germline CDR1 DFQATT, CDR2 SNEGSKA (reference sequence). V shed 6 bases and J shed 0 bases, with 5 bases lying between them. CDR3 size: 11 residues.

This clone was detected once. V is TRBV4-1 and J is TRBJ1-1; 8 nucleotides align to TRBD1. V dropped 3 bases and J dropped 1; count of bases not matched to a gene: 10. CDR3 length: 17 residues. Germline CDR1 reads MGHRA; CDR2 reads YSYEKL. The CDR3, as DNA: TGCGCCAGCAGCCATGCGGACAGGGAGCGGGGGAACACTGAAGCTTTCTTT. Protein product: CASSHADRERGNTEAFF.

The CDR3 region has the DNA TGCGCCAGCAGCCAAGAGGAGTCGACAGGGAAGAGCTCCTATAATTCACCCCTCCACTTT. This sequence encodes CASSQEESTGKSSYNSPLHF. The chain joins TRBV4-1 to TRBJ1-6; 7 nucleotides match TRBD1. Germline CDR1 reads MGHRA; CDR2 reads YSYEKL. V shed 0 bases, J shed 0 bases, and the junction held 11 bases outside the gene matches. The length of the CDR3 is 20 residues.

The V gene is TRBV2, the J gene TRBJ2-7; perhaps D is TRBD1 or TRBD2 (5 bases each). V lost 0 bases and J lost 2, with 14 bases in between. CDR1 is SNHLY and CDR2 is FYNNEI in the germline V gene. CDR3 length: 16 residues. CDR3 nucleotide sequence: TGTGCCAGCAGTGAAGCACTTGGGACGGGTACCTACGAGCAGTACTTC. Translated, it gives CASSEALGTGTYEQYF.

The V call is TRBV6-1, the J call TRBJ2-5; 13 bases are shared with TRBD2. The V gene end was trimmed by 1 base and the J gene end by 0 bases; junction bases not matched to a gene: 2. CDR1 is MNHNS, CDR2 SASEGT, per germline. CDR3 length: 17 amino acids. CDR3 bases: TGTGCCAGCAGTGAAGGGACTAGCGGGGGTCACCAAGAGACCCAGTACTTC. The encoded protein is CASSEGTSGGHQETQYF.

The CDR3 coding sequence is TGTGCCAGCAGACCACTAGCGGGGGCCCTCCCCAGTGAGCAGTTCTTC. This codes for CASRPLAGALPSEQFF. The chain uses TRBV4-2 and TRBJ2-1, with 11 bases identical to TRBD2. The length of the CDR3 is 16 residues. The ends lost 6 bases at V and 9 bases at J; junction bases unmatched: 13. Looked up from germline, CDR1 is LGHNA and CDR2 is YNFKEQ.

The chain links TRBV28 to TRBJ1-2, with 8 bases identical to TRBD1. Looked up from germline, CDR1 is MDHEN and CDR2 is SYDVKM. V shed 7 bases, J shed 7 bases, and the junction held 8 bases outside the gene matches. CDR3 length: 13 amino acids. The CDR3 DNA sequence: TGTGCCAGCACCTCTTTCAGGGGGCTTGGCTACACCTTC. Translated, it gives CASTSFRGLGYTF.

In this sample, this clone turned up a few times. The V call is TRBV6-6, the J call TRBJ1-1, with D unresolved. The germline V and J ends were trimmed by 5 bases and 0 bases, with 13 bases remaining between them. The CDR3 totals 15 residues. Germline CDR1 is MNHNY and CDR2 is SVGAGI (reference sequence). CDR3 sequence: CASSPKKTMNTEAFF. In nucleotides, the CDR3 is TGTGCCAGCAGTCCCAAGAAAACTATGAACACTGAAGCTTTCTTT.

This sequence joins TRBV5-1 and TRBJ1-2, with 10 bases that match TRBD1. The V gene's germline CDR1 is SGHRS and CDR2 YFSETQ. The CDR3 has 16 residues. The V segment lost 4 bases and the J segment 4 bases; nucleotides outside the gene matches: 10. The CDR3 coding sequence is TGCGCCAGCAGCCCTACCGGGACAGGGGTAGGCTATGGCTACACCTTC. It codes for CASSPTGTGVGYGYTF.

The chain is built from TRBV4-3 and TRBJ2-6, with D perhaps assigned TRBD1 or TRBD2 (5 bases each). This CDR3 has 19 amino acids. V was clipped by 2 bases and J by 1 base, with 18 bases between them. In germline, CDR1 is LGHNA, CDR2 YSLEER. DNA for the CDR3: TGCGCCAGCAGCCAAAGGAGGATGACAGTAATATCTGGGGCCAACGTCCTGACTTTC. As protein: CASSQRRMTVISGANVLTF.

CDR3 in amino acids: CATGADTQYF. The CDR3 DNA is TGTGCCACAGGGGCAGATACGCAGTATTTT. The chain is built from TRBV28 and TRBJ2-3, with a possible D match to TRBD1 (6 bases). The length of the CDR3 is 10 residues. Per the germline V gene, CDR1 is MDHEN and CDR2 is SYDVKM. Trimming took off 10 bases at V and 4 bases at J, with 6 bases between the two ends.

This rearrangement joins TRBV27 to TRBJ1-2; tentatively, D is TRBD1 (5 bases). The V end was cut by 7 bases, the J end by 2 bases, with 11 bases between. The CDR3 length is 13 residues. From germline, CDR1 is MNHEY and CDR2 SMNVEV (reference sequence). CDR3 sequence (DNA): TGTGCCAGCAACAATCAGGGAAACTATGGCTACACCTTC. It specifies CASNNQGNYGYTF.

The CDR3 loop is CASSLGRAGGPDEQFF. The DNA of the CDR3 is TGTGCCAGCAGCTTAGGACGCGCGGGGGGGCCCGATGAGCAGTTCTTC. J is TRBJ2-1 and V is TRBV7-2, with TRBD2 matching 9 bases. Germline-derived CDR1 and CDR2 are SGHTA and FQGNSA. The V gene end was trimmed by 1 base and the J gene end by 8 bases; junction bases not matched to a gene: 9. The CDR3 extends over 16 amino acids.

The V gene is TRBV11-2, the J gene TRBJ2-3; 10 bases map to TRBD2. This CDR3 is 16 amino acids long. V shed 5 bases, J shed 4 bases, and the junction held 9 bases outside the gene matches. Germline V lookup: CDR1 SGHAT, CDR2 FQNNGV. DNA of the CDR3: TGTGCCAGCAGCCTGGCAGCGGGGGGGCCCTCAGATACGCAGTATTTT. Protein product: CASSLAAGGPSDTQYF. Variable domain in full (rest from reference TRBV11-2 and TRBJ2-3): EAGVAQSPRYKIIEKRQSVAFWCNPISGHATLYWYQQILGQGPKLLIQFQNNGVVDDSQLPKDRFSAERLKGVDSTLKIQPAKLEDSAVYLCASSLAAGGPSDTQYFGPGTRLTVL.

The V call is TRBV5-5, the J call TRBJ1-4, with 11 bases identical to TRBD1. Germline CDR1 SGHKS, CDR2 YYEKEE (reference sequence). The CDR3 runs 16 residues. With V trimmed by 4 bases and J by 8 bases, 10 bases remained unmatched. The CDR3 DNA sequence: TGTGCCAGCAGCGCCGGGACAGGGGGGTATCGGGAAAAACTGTTTTTT. It codes for CASSAGTGGYREKLFF.

For the CDR3, the DNA is TGCGCCAGCAGCCCGACCCTGGGACAGGCTCCGTATATCGGCTACACCTTC. It is translated as CASSPTLGQAPYIGYTF. The rearrangement joins TRBV4-1 to TRBJ1-2, with 8 bases identical to TRBD1. The germline gives CDR1 MGHRA, CDR2 YSYEKL. The CDR3 length is 17 residues. The ends lost 4 bases at V and 8 bases at J; junction bases unmatched: 18.

The chain recombines TRBV20-1 with TRBJ2-7; no definite D call. Germline loops: CDR1 DFQATT, CDR2 SNEGSKA (reference sequence). V shed 2 bases and J shed 4 bases, with 6 bases lying between them. This CDR3 contains 11 residues. The CDR3: CSARQDYEQYF. DNA for the CDR3: TGCAGTGCTAGACAGGATTACGAGCAGTACTTC.

The genes are TRBV7-2 and TRBJ1-1, with D possibly being TRBD1 (5 bases). The germline CDR1 and CDR2 sequences are SGHTA and FQGNSA. The CDR3 extends over 16 amino acids. V lost 1 base and J lost 9, with 21 bases in between. CDR3 bases: TGTGCCAGCAGCTTAGGGCCGCCGGGGGAGGACGGGAAAGCTTTCTTT. This encodes CASSLGPPGEDGKAFF.

This clone showed up just once. The chain is built from TRBV28 and TRBJ2-5; no reliable D call. CDR1 is MDHEN and CDR2 is SYDVKM in the germline V gene. This CDR3 is built from 15 residues. V lost 6 bases, J lost 1 base, and 15 bases lay in between. In DNA, the CDR3 is TGTGCCAGCAGCATCTACCGAGTGTCCCAAGAGACCCAGTACTTC. Protein product: CASSIYRVSQETQYF.